This paragraph covers one TCR beta chain sequence. Ten or more counts support this clonotype. Its cognate antigen has yet to be identified. Base qualities were left out, and no much larger clone turns up one base away. The sample originates from a study of CD8 T cells in ankylosing spondylitis (dated by TCRdb to about 2017). Some background on the complete study: The study set out to find disease-linked TCR variants by profiling T cell receptor beta repertoires in ankylosing spondylitis patients and healthy donors. The full study cohort comprised 25 ankylosing spondylitis patients and over 95 healthy donors. Peripheral blood samples were taken, and synovial fluid was additionally collected from ankylosing spondylitis patients.

Overall results and qualifications from the work: According to the report, matched synovial fluid samples from ankylosing spondylitis patients were significantly enriched for the disease-linked clones. In peripheral blood, the disease-linked clones were found at relatively low frequencies and had a CD8+ phenotype. Some of the motif variants had been reported before in the synovial fluid and blood of reactive arthritis patients, a finding that suggests common disease-initiation mechanisms. A TCR beta motif of several highly homologous amino acid variants appeared characteristic of blood from ankylosing spondylitis patients.

The run used an Illumina HiSeq 2500. TCR beta libraries were prepared by quantitative 5'-RACE with molecular barcodes. The paper's data handling went like this. Disease-linked TCR variants were identified with a new computational method built on a probabilistic model of VDJ rearrangement. TCRdb reran the public reads through fastp at Q25 and MiXCR, keeping productive beta chains. Entries that share a CDR3 protein sequence are merged under the most common genes and DNA. These V and J calls rely on TCRdb rather than the paper's analysis. This sample has under 250,000 distinct CDR3 sequences in its table, and about 7.3% of those were observed once. Clones ranked in the top ten supply 13% to 15% of the sample. There are 14 amino acids in the CDR3, from cysteine to phenylalanine inclusive. Only the CDR3 DNA is retained, 42 bases long and in frame from the first base. For CDR1 and CDR2, the germline V gene (reference sequence) lists SEHNR and FQNEAQ. The junction carries 12 bases between V and J, which are trimmed by 5 bases and 2 bases respectively.

This sequence was found in a male donor with ankylosing spondylitis. The receptor chain draws on TRBV7-9 and TRBJ1-2; 5 matching bases give a weak D call of TRBD1. Sequencing was carried out using blood, either unsorted or a sorted T cell fraction (not recorded which). The CDR3 here reads CASSPDRGNYGYTF. The DNA sequence follows: TGTGCCAGCAGCCCTGACAGAGGGAACTATGGCTACACCTTC. Here the CDR3 is joined to the reference TRBV7-9 and TRBJ1-2 genes, and the full variable domain is: DTGVSQNPRHKITKRGQNVTFRCDPISEHNRLYWYRQTLGQGPEFLTYFQNEAQLEKSRLLSDRFSAERPKGSFSTLEIQRTEQGDSAMYLCASSPDRGNYGYTFGSGTRLTVV.